This entry features one T cell receptor (beta chain) sequence. This clonotype has a count of ten or more. Its antigen is unknown. Per-base quality was not reported, and no clone a single base away is much larger than it. Libraries were constructed by RT-PCR. Sequencing instrument: Illumina HiSeq 2500. The raw public data were reprocessed by TCRdb itself: fastp quality trimming at Q25, MiXCR clonotype calling, in-frame beta chains only. Each entry merges the rows of one CDR3 protein and shows their most common DNA and genes. This sample holds some 160,000 distinct CDR3 sequences; approximately 11% were observed only once. The ten largest clones capture over 10% of the sample. This sample is part of a study of response to subunit inactivated influenza vaccine (dated by TCRdb to 2016 to 2018). In the study overall: Deep quantitative T cell receptor repertoire profiling was used in the study to track responses to a trivalent subunit inactivated influenza vaccine. Findings and caveats that apply to the study as a whole: According to the authors, only a limited number of new T cells may be recruited by each seasonal influenza vaccination.

In light of the paper, this sample's time point label describes: around 42 days after influenza vaccine administration. Inclusive of the bounding cysteine and phenylalanine, the CDR3 is 14 residues long. Just the 42-base CDR3 DNA is kept, in frame starting at base 1. Trimming costs V 6 bases and J 8 bases, and their ends lie 17 bases apart. The receptor chain draws on TRBV12-3 or TRBV12-4 and TRBJ2-1, and perhaps TRBD2 as D gene, on 5 matching bases. Sequenced here: non-naive T cells sorted from PBMCs, sampled roughly 48 days after vaccination. Per the publication, the cell subset or site label means: memory T cell fraction. The source is a man aged 45-65 years who received an inactivated influenza vaccine. Donor details come from another sample of the same person, matched by shared clones. CDR3 region: CASREGGSRHEQFF. The DNA sequence follows: TGTGCCAGCAGGGAAGGAGGCAGTCGGCATGAGCAGTTCTTC.